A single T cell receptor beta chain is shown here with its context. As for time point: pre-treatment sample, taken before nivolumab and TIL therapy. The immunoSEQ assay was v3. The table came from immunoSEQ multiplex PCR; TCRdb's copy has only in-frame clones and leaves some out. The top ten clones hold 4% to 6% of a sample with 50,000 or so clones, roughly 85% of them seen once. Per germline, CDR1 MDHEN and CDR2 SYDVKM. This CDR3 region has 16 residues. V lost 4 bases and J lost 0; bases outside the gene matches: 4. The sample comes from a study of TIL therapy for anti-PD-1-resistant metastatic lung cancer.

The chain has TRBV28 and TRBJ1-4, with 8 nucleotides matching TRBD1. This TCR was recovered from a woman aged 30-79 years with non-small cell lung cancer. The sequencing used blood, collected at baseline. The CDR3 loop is CASSYQGAATNEKLFF. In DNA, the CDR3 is TGTGCCAGCAGTTATCAGGGGGCGGCAACTAATGAAAAACTGTTTTTT.